One sample yielded the 30 T cell receptor beta chains listed below, sequenced in a study of blood T cell repertoires in COVID-19. This table comes from immunoSEQ multiplex PCR, and its TCRdb copy is limited to in-frame clones, with some not included. The sample gives some 290,000 clones, roughly 87% of which show up once; around 2.2% is in the top ten. Sequencing used peripheral blood. Source of these receptors: a woman between 50 and 59 years old who had recovered from COVID-19.

The rearrangement joins TRBV3-1 (or the pseudogene TRBV3-2) to TRBJ2-4; 7 nucleotides agree with TRBD1. Trimming at V came to 1 base and at J to 9 bases, leaving 6 bases not matched to a gene. The CDR3 is 14 residues long. The V gene's germline CDR1 is LGHDT and CDR2 YNNKEL (reference sequence). DNA for the CDR3: TGTGCCAGCAGCCAAGCCGACAGGGAAAGCATTCAGTACTTC. Protein: CASSQADRESIQYF.

This sequence joins TRBV27 and TRBJ2-3, with D perhaps matching TRBD2 (5 bases). Trimming cost V 0 bases and J 4 bases, with 14 bases left between them. Germline values: CDR1 MNHEY, CDR2 SMNVEV (reference sequence). This CDR3 is built from 16 residues. The DNA for the CDR3 is TGTGCCAGCAGTTTATCACTTGATTGGAGGTCAGATACGCAGTATTTT. Protein sequence: CASSLSLDWRSDTQYF.

The CDR3 region has the DNA TGTGCCAGCATCGAAAGGACGGGACAGGGGGCGCGTCTAGCTTTCTTT. Its protein product is CASIERTGQGARLAFF. The chain has TRBV21-1 and TRBJ1-1; the table's D call, TRBD1, has no DNA check behind it. TRBV21-1 represents a pseudogene. The CDR3 length is 16 residues.

This clone has only one observation. The chain links TRBV29-1 to TRBJ2-7, with 8 bases aligning to TRBD1. The CDR3 length is 12 residues. Germline lookup yields CDR1 SQVTM and CDR2 ANQGSEA. The V and J ends lost 4 bases and 3 bases, in that order; junction bases with no gene match: 2. The chain's CDR3 is CSVGTGIYEQYF. The CDR3, as DNA: TGCAGCGTTGGGACAGGGATCTACGAGCAGTACTTC.

This clone was observed a single time. Mismatch with germline at one junction end may stem from a read error. The CDR3 loop reads CAISSDREVSGRTEAFF. DNA for the CDR3: TGTGCCATCAGTTCCGACAGGGAGGTCTCGGGTCGCACTGAAGCTTTCTTT. The chain links TRBV6-2 or TRBV6-3 to TRBJ1-1, with 7 bases fitting TRBD1. CDR1 and CDR2 from the germline V gene are MNHEY and SVGEGT. This CDR3 spans 17 amino acids.

The gene calls are TRBV4-2 and TRBJ2-7, with D possibly TRBD2 on 5 matching bases. Germline V CDR1 and CDR2: LGHNA, YNFKEQ. The CDR3 totals 14 residues. The V end lost 0 bases, the J end lost 5 bases, and 11 bases lay between the germline ends. The CDR3 spells CASSQEETRDEQYF. CDR3 coding DNA: TGTGCCAGCAGCCAAGAAGAAACTAGAGACGAGCAGTACTTC.

This clone turned up a few times. The chain joins TRBV28 to TRBJ1-2; tentative D call: TRBD1 (5 bases). Trimming took off 2 bases at V and 5 bases at J, with 15 bases between the two ends. The CDR3 has 15 amino acids. Per germline, CDR1 MDHEN and CDR2 SYDVKM. CDR3 DNA: TGTGCCAGCAGTTTACCGGAAGGGGTACGTTATGGCTACACCTTC. This translates into CASSLPEGVRYGYTF.

The chain couples TRBV5-8 to TRBJ1-6; D not certain. Germline-derived CDR1 and CDR2 are SGHTS and YDEGEE. This CDR3 is built from 12 residues. V was cut by 5 bases and J by 9 bases, with 9 bases left in between. CDR3 sequence (DNA): TGTGCCAGCAGTTTCAGTCTTTCACCCCTCCACTTT. Encoded protein: CASSFSLSPLHF.

A word on this clone: Germline and junction disagree at one end, which may indicate a read error. The V call is TRBV7-7, the J call TRBJ2-7; D possibly corresponds to TRBD2 (5 bases). Germline V gives CDR1 SSHAT, CDR2 FNYEAQ (reference sequence). The length of the CDR3 is 13 residues. The CDR3 region is CASSPGLNYEQYF. The CDR3 DNA reads as TGTGCTAGCAGCCCTGGACTCAACTACGAGCAGTACTTC.

The chain combines TRBV4-1 with TRBJ1-2; no firm D call. This CDR3 spans 12 amino acids. Looked up from germline, CDR1 is MGHRA and CDR2 is YSYEKL. The V and J ends lost 3 bases and 3 bases respectively, with 5 bases between them. For the CDR3, the DNA is TGCGCCAGCAGCCACACAGACTATGGCTACACCTTC. Protein: CASSHTDYGYTF.

The chain joins TRBV6-1 to TRBJ2-1; tentatively, D is TRBD1 (6 bases). Germline CDR1 and CDR2: MNHNS and SASEGT. V lost 1 base to trimming and J lost 8 bases, with 15 bases between them. This CDR3 is built from 15 residues. The CDR3 spells CASSEGGHPVYEQFF. In nucleotides, the CDR3 is TGTGCCAGCAGTGAAGGGGGGCATCCCGTCTATGAGCAGTTCTTC.

The chain employs TRBV15 and TRBJ2-7, with D perhaps matching TRBD2 (6 bases). This CDR3 is built from 16 residues. CDR1 is LNHNV, CDR2 YYDKDF, per germline (reference sequence). Trimming removed 1 base at V and 3 bases at J, with 16 bases between. CDR3 loop: CATSRGAGRTIYEQYF. CDR3 in DNA: TGTGCCACCAGCAGAGGCGCGGGACGGACGATCTACGAGCAGTACTTC.

The chain joins TRBV4-3 to TRBJ1-2; maybe TRBD1 (5 bases). CDR3 size: 15 residues. CDR1 and CDR2 from the germline V gene are LGHNA and YSLEER. V was shortened by 1 base and J by 3 bases, with 12 bases between the two germline ends. The CDR3: CASSQVVQGDYGYTF. Here the CDR3 DNA reads TGCGCCAGCAGCCAAGTGGTCCAAGGGGACTATGGCTACACCTTC.

This clone has just one count. The rearrangement uses TRBV11-1 and TRBJ1-1, with D uncertain. The V end lost 6 bases, the J end lost 3 bases, and 8 bases lay between the germline ends. From germline, CDR1 is SGHAT and CDR2 FQDESV (reference sequence). CDR3 length: 12 residues. The CDR3 nucleotides read TGTGCCAGCAGAGCAGGCTACACTGAAGCTTTCTTT. Translating gives CASRAGYTEAFF.

The V gene is TRBV7-3, the J gene TRBJ1-1; D remains ambiguous. The CDR3 sequence is 14 residues long. Germline V gives CDR1 SGHTA, CDR2 FQGTGA. V dropped 0 bases and J dropped 5 bases, with 10 bases sitting between them. The CDR3 DNA follows: TGTGCCAGCAGCTTAACTGGGCCTGGGACTGAAGCTTTCTTT. Amino acids: CASSLTGPGTEAFF.

This clone was observed a few times. CDR3 sequence reads: CASSSWTRQGTEAFF. The CDR3 nucleotides are TGTGCCAGCAGTTCCTGGACCCGGCAGGGCACTGAAGCTTTCTTT. The rearrangement joins TRBV6-5 to TRBJ1-1; the D gene is possibly TRBD1 (5 bases). The V end lost 4 bases, the J end lost 4 bases, and 16 bases lay between the germline ends. Germline V gene sequence: CDR1 MNHEY, CDR2 SVGAGI. The CDR3 runs 15 residues.

The chain couples TRBV18 to TRBJ1-1; D gene ambiguous. Germline assignment: CDR1 KGHSH and CDR2 LQKENI. This CDR3 region has 14 residues. V was shortened by 3 bases and J by 2 bases, with 10 bases between the two germline ends. CDR3 amino acids: CASSPRGFNTEAFF. CDR3 DNA: TGTGCCAGCTCACCCCGGGGTTTTAACACTGAAGCTTTCTTT.

As regards this clone: The junction and the germline gene differ at one end; a read error may be behind it. V is TRBV29-1 and J is TRBJ1-4; D might be TRBD1 (6 bases). This CDR3 comprises 13 residues. The germline CDR1 and CDR2 sequences are SQVTM and ANQGSEA. CDR3 loop: CSAEGGTSEKLFF. CDR3 in DNA: TGCAGCGCTGAGGGGGGAACTAGTGAAAAACTGTTTTTT. Looking up the rest from reference TRBV29-1 and TRBJ1-4 gives the full variable domain: SAVISQKPSRDICQRGTSLTIQCQVDSQVTMMFWYRQQPGQSLTLIATANQGSEATYESGFVIDKFPISRPNLTFSTLTVSNMSPEDSSIYLCSAEGGTSEKLFFGSGTQLSVL.

V and J are TRBV7-8 and TRBJ2-7; 10 nucleotides align to TRBD2. Germline values: CDR1 SGHVS, CDR2 FQNEAQ. The CDR3 contains 16 residues. J gave up 4 bases and V 1 base, and 7 bases lay outside the gene matches. CDR3 bases: TGTGCCAGCAGCTTAGAGGTAGCGGGAGGTCGGTACGAGCAGTACTTC. Translation: CASSLEVAGGRYEQYF.

This clone has only one observation. The rearrangement uses TRBV6-5 and TRBJ2-2; 8 bases agree with TRBD1. In germline, CDR1 is MNHEY, CDR2 SVGAGI. CDR3 size: 15 residues. The J segment lost 3 bases and the V segment lost 2 bases, leaving 2 bases of the junction unmatched. The CDR3 DNA is TGTGCCAGCAGTTACGCAGGGGGCGACACCGGGGAGCTGTTTTTT. Its translation is CASSYAGGDTGELFF.

The chain joins TRBV3-1 (or the pseudogene TRBV3-2) to TRBJ2-1; 10 nucleotides align to TRBD2. V dropped 3 bases and J dropped 0; count of bases not matched to a gene: 11. The CDR3 spans 19 residues. Germline V gives CDR1 LGHDT, CDR2 YNNKEL (reference sequence). Here the CDR3 reads CASSQRGLAGVASYNEQFF. CDR3 coding DNA: TGTGCCAGCAGCCAGCGGGGGCTAGCGGGAGTTGCCTCCTACAATGAGCAGTTCTTC.

This sequence joins TRBV7-6 and TRBJ2-7; 10 positions agree with TRBD2. The CDR3 consists of 16 residues. J lost 1 base, V lost 0 bases, and 3 bases had no gene match. CDR1 SGHVS and CDR2 FNYEAQ come from the germline V gene. The CDR3 DNA is TGTGCCAGCAGCTTAGCGGGACTAGCGTATTCCTACGAGCAGTACTTC. Protein sequence: CASSLAGLAYSYEQYF.

The V gene is TRBV10-3, the J gene TRBJ1-6; 8 positions agree with TRBD1. Germline assignment: CDR1 ENHRY and CDR2 SYGVKD. J was trimmed by 6 bases and V by 3 bases; bases with no gene match: 4. The CDR3 length is 15 residues. The CDR3 reads CAISELGQVNSPLHF. For the CDR3, the DNA is TGTGCCATCAGTGAATTGGGACAGGTTAATTCACCCCTCCACTTT.

This clone appeared a few times. The rearrangement joins TRBV27 to TRBJ1-2; 7 nucleotides agree with TRBD1. Per germline, CDR1 MNHEY and CDR2 SMNVEV (reference sequence). The V gene end was trimmed by 8 bases and the J gene end by 5 bases; junction bases not matched to a gene: 14. The CDR3 runs 15 residues. The CDR3 DNA follows: TGTGCCAGCCCCATGACAGGGAAGGCTCGGTATGGCTACACCTTC. Translating gives CASPMTGKARYGYTF.

This sequence joins TRBV11-3 and TRBJ2-2; D remains unclear. The CDR3 loop spans 12 amino acids. The ends were cut back, 5 bases at V and 8 bases at J, with 9 bases in the middle. Germline V lookup: CDR1 SGHNT, CDR2 YENEEA. The CDR3 DNA reads as TGTGCCAGCAGCGTATTATCGGGGGAGCTGTTTTTT. It is translated as CASSVLSGELFF.

This sequence joins TRBV6-6 and TRBJ2-7; 9 bases fit TRBD2. The ends lost 1 base at V and 3 bases at J; junction bases unmatched: 4. Germline-derived CDR1 and CDR2 are MNHNY and SVGAGI (reference sequence). This CDR3 has 15 residues. The CDR3 DNA sequence: TGTGCCAGCAGTTACTACCCAGCGGGAGGCTACGAGCAGTACTTC. Translated, it gives CASSYYPAGGYEQYF.

The chain recombines TRBV5-1 with TRBJ2-1; D perhaps matches TRBD1 (6 bases). Trimming removed 1 base at V and 3 bases at J, with 11 bases between. This CDR3 spans 15 amino acids. CDR1 and CDR2 from the germline V gene are SGHRS and YFSETQ. The CDR3 region is CASSLSGEIYNEQFF. CDR3 coding DNA: TGCGCCAGCAGCTTGTCAGGGGAGATCTACAATGAGCAGTTCTTC. Full variable domain (missing parts from reference TRBV5-1 and TRBJ2-1): KAGVTQTPRYLIKTRGQQVTLSCSPISGHRSVSWYQQTPGQGLQFLFEYFSETQRNKGNFPGRFSGRQFSNSRSEMNVSTLELGDSALYLCASSLSGEIYNEQFFGPGTRLTVL.

The chain couples TRBV4-1 to TRBJ1-5, with TRBD1 matching 10 bases. With V trimmed by 5 bases and J by 4 bases, 8 bases remained unmatched. From germline, CDR1 is MGHRA and CDR2 YSYEKL. The length of the CDR3 is 16 residues. The CDR3: CASSARDRGWNQPQHF. The CDR3 region has the DNA TGCGCCAGCAGCGCCCGGGACAGGGGATGGAATCAGCCCCAGCATTTT.

The CDR3 is CASSVSDRYTEAFF. The CDR3 DNA reads TGTGCCAGCAGCGTCTCTGACAGATACACTGAAGCTTTCTTT. The chain combines TRBV9 with TRBJ1-1; possible D gene TRBD1, 5 bases. Trimming took 2 bases from V and 3 from J, leaving 11 bases between them. Germline V CDR1 and CDR2: SGDLS, YYNGEE. The CDR3 is made up of 14 amino acids. Full variable domain (rest looked up from reference TRBV9 and TRBJ1-1): DSGVTQTPKHLITATGQRVTLRCSPRSGDLSVYWYQQSLDQGLQFLIQYYNGEERAKGNILERFSAQQFPDLHSELNLSSLELGDSALYFCASSVSDRYTEAFFGQGTRLTVV.

J is TRBJ2-7 and V is TRBV7-9; 10 nucleotides match TRBD2. The CDR3 spans 16 residues. The V segment lost 5 bases and the J segment 1 base; nucleotides outside the gene matches: 8. Germline V gives CDR1 SEHNR, CDR2 FQNEAQ (reference sequence). DNA for the CDR3: TGTGCCAGCAGCGGAGGGACTAGCGCACCTTCCTACGAGCAGTACTTC. Translating gives CASSGGTSAPSYEQYF.